These T cell receptor beta chains were read from a single sample in a study of blood T cell repertoires in COVID-19. The assay was immunoSEQ multiplex PCR, and TCRdb's table has in-frame clones only and misses some. The profile shows roughly 71,000 clones, roughly 88% of them singletons. Sequencing was carried out using peripheral blood. The receptors here all came from a man aged 25-45 years with acute or convalescent COVID-19. Both conserved end residues are part of each CDR3. A D gene is named only where the DNA matches it firmly. Not every row has a clone size; where given, it reads once, few, many or a size class.

J gene: TRBJ2-7; V gene: TRBV19; clone size: NA; D gene: NA; CDR3 DNA: TGTGCCAGTAGTATCCAGGGCAGGGGCTCCTACGAGCAGTACTTC; CDR3 protein: CASSIQGRGSYEQYF
J gene: TRBJ1-1; V gene: TRBV7-2; clone size: NA; D gene: NA; CDR3 DNA: TGTGCCAGCAGCTTATTCAGGGACACTGAAGCTTTCTTT; CDR3 protein: CASSLFRDTEAFF
J gene: TRBJ2-3; V gene: TRBV5-4; clone size: NA; D gene: NA; CDR3 DNA: TGTGCCAGCAGCCCGTGGGGCTACCGCACAGATACGCAGTATTTT; CDR3 protein: CASSPWGYRTDTQYF
J gene: TRBJ1-6; V gene: TRBV7-6; clone size: once; D gene: TRBD1; CDR3 DNA: TGTGCCAGCAGCTTAGGGCGCAGGGGGCGAGAGGTATCACCCCTCCACTTT; CDR3 protein: CASSLGRRGREVSPLHF
J gene: TRBJ2-1; V gene: TRBV19; clone size: NA; D gene: NA; CDR3 DNA: TGTGCCAGTAGTATACTCCTGGGGGCCGAGGTCAATGAGCAGTTCTTC; CDR3 protein: CASSILLGAEVNEQFF
J gene: TRBJ1-2; V gene: TRBV6-5; clone size: NA; D gene: NA; CDR3 DNA: TGTGCCAGCAGTTACTCGACACAGTCCGCTTCCTATGGCTACACCTTC; CDR3 protein: CASSYSTQSASYGYTF
J gene: TRBJ1-2; V gene: TRBV5-5; clone size: NA; D gene: NA; CDR3 DNA: TGTGCCAGCAGCTTACTCATACCCCAAACTTCTAACTATGGCTACACCTTC; CDR3 protein: CASSLLIPQTSNYGYTF
J gene: TRBJ2-5; V gene: TRBV5-1; clone size: NA; D gene: NA; CDR3 DNA: TGCGCCAGCAGCTTCTCACTCGGGACTTTACAAGAGACCCAGTACTTC; CDR3 protein: CASSFSLGTLQETQYF
J gene: TRBJ2-4; V gene: TRBV10-3; clone size: few; D gene: TRBD1; CDR3 DNA: TGTGCCACCACAGGGGGCTTTTCCCTGGCCAAAAACATTCAGTACTTC; CDR3 protein: CATTGGFSLAKNIQYF
J gene: TRBJ2-5; V gene: TRBV18; clone size: NA; D gene: NA; CDR3 DNA: TGTGCCAGCTCAATGCGGGACCCAATTACGCAGTACTTC; CDR3 protein: CASSMRDPITQYF
J gene: TRBJ2-4; V gene: TRBV7-9; clone size: NA; D gene: TRBD2; CDR3 DNA: TGTGCCAGCAGCTTAGGTCGTTTGGGGGGGAGTTTGAACATTCAGTACTTC; CDR3 protein: CASSLGRLGGSLNIQYF
J gene: TRBJ1-2; V gene: TRBV19; clone size: NA; D gene: NA; CDR3 DNA: TGTGCCAGTAGTATAAAGCGAAACTATGGCTACACCTTC; CDR3 protein: CASSIKRNYGYTF
J gene: TRBJ1-5; V gene: TRBV7-2; clone size: NA; D gene: NA; CDR3 DNA: TGTGCCAGCAGCCTGGACTATAGCAATCAGCCCCAGCATTTT; CDR3 protein: CASSLDYSNQPQHF
J gene: TRBJ1-2; V gene: TRBV10-3; clone size: NA; D gene: TRBD1; CDR3 DNA: TGTGCCATCAACTGGGGACAGGGGTATGGCTACACCTTC; CDR3 protein: CAINWGQGYGYTF
J gene: TRBJ1-1; V gene: TRBV27; clone size: NA; D gene: NA; CDR3 DNA: TGTGCCAGCAGTGACACAGGTTCGCGCAAATCGAACACTGAAGCTTTCTTT; CDR3 protein: CASSDTGSRKSNTEAFF
J gene: TRBJ1-4; V gene: TRBV2; clone size: NA; D gene: NA; CDR3 DNA: TGTGCCAGCAGTGGGGGGGAAACAACTAATGAAAAACTGTTTTTT; CDR3 protein: CASSGGETTNEKLFF
J gene: TRBJ2-5; V gene: TRBV7-2; clone size: NA; D gene: NA; CDR3 DNA: TGTGCCAGCAGCTTAGCGCTGCCAGGGGCGCCCGAGACCCAGTACTTC; CDR3 protein: CASSLALPGAPETQYF
J gene: TRBJ1-3; V gene: TRBV7-9; clone size: NA; D gene: NA; CDR3 DNA: TGTGCCAGCAGCGTTGTGGAGGGTGGCGGAAACACCATATATTTT; CDR3 protein: CASSVVEGGGNTIYF
J gene: TRBJ1-4; V gene: TRBV5-1; clone size: once; D gene: NA; CDR3 DNA: TGCGCCAGCAGCTTGGACAGTCAAAATGAAAAACTGTTTTTT; CDR3 protein: CASSLDSQNEKLFF
J gene: TRBJ2-5; V gene: TRBV3-1/TRBV3-2; clone size: NA; D gene: NA; CDR3 DNA: TGTGCCAGCAGCCAAGCCTTGGGGCCTTCCCAGGGAGAGACCCAGTACTTC; CDR3 protein: CASSQALGPSQGETQYF
J gene: TRBJ2-1; V gene: TRBV5-5; clone size: NA; D gene: TRBD2; CDR3 DNA: TGTGCCAGCAGCTTAAAGAGACTAGCGGGATCGGGAAATGAGCAGTTCTTC; CDR3 protein: CASSLKRLAGSGNEQFF
J gene: TRBJ2-1; V gene: TRBV7-9; clone size: NA; D gene: TRBD1; CDR3 DNA: TGTGCCAGCAGCCAGTGGGGGGGACAGGGGACCCATGAGCAGTTCTTC; CDR3 protein: CASSQWGGQGTHEQFF
J gene: TRBJ2-1; V gene: TRBV6-5; clone size: NA; D gene: TRBD2; CDR3 DNA: TGTGCCAGCAGTTCCTGGACTAGCGGGATGAATGAGCAGTTCTTC; CDR3 protein: CASSSWTSGMNEQFF
J gene: TRBJ1-2; V gene: TRBV30; clone size: NA; D gene: NA; CDR3 DNA: TGTGCCTGGATGCAGTCCTATGGCTACACCTTC; CDR3 protein: CAWMQSYGYTF
J gene: TRBJ1-1; V gene: TRBV3-1/TRBV3-2; clone size: NA; D gene: NA; CDR3 DNA: TGTGCCAGCAGCCAAGTTGGGACACTGAACAGTGAAGCTTTCTTT; CDR3 protein: CASSQVGTLNSEAFF
J gene: TRBJ1-4; V gene: TRBV6-5; clone size: NA; D gene: NA; CDR3 DNA: TGTGCCAGCAGTTACTTCCGGCAGGGGAATGAAAAACTGTTTTTT; CDR3 protein: CASSYFRQGNEKLFF
J gene: TRBJ2-1; V gene: TRBV15; clone size: NA; D gene: TRBD2; CDR3 DNA: TGTGCCACCAGCAGACCAAAAGCGGGAGGGACCCATGAGCAGTTCTTC; CDR3 protein: CATSRPKAGGTHEQFF
J gene: TRBJ1-1; V gene: TRBV5-1; clone size: NA; D gene: NA; CDR3 DNA: TGCGCCAGCAGTCTTATGGAGCGGATGAACACTGAAGCTTTCTTT; CDR3 protein: CASSLMERMNTEAFF
J gene: TRBJ2-5; V gene: TRBV7-8; clone size: NA; D gene: TRBD2; CDR3 DNA: TGTGCCAGCAGCTTACGGATAGCGGGGGAACAAGAGACCCAGTACTTC; CDR3 protein: CASSLRIAGEQETQYF
J gene: TRBJ2-3; V gene: TRBV5-1; clone size: once; D gene: NA; CDR3 DNA: TGCGCCAGCAGCTTGGTTTTCGCAGATACGCAGTATTTT; CDR3 protein: CASSLVFADTQYF
J gene: TRBJ1-1; V gene: TRBV18; clone size: once; D gene: TRBD1; CDR3 DNA: TGTGCCAGCTCACCGGGACAGGGGACTGAAGCTTTCTTT; CDR3 protein: CASSPGQGTEAFF
J gene: TRBJ1-6; V gene: TRBV6-6; clone size: NA; D gene: NA; CDR3 DNA: TGTGCCAGCAGTCGACCCCCTCAAGCCGGGGATACACCCCTCCACTTT; CDR3 protein: CASSRPPQAGDTPLHF